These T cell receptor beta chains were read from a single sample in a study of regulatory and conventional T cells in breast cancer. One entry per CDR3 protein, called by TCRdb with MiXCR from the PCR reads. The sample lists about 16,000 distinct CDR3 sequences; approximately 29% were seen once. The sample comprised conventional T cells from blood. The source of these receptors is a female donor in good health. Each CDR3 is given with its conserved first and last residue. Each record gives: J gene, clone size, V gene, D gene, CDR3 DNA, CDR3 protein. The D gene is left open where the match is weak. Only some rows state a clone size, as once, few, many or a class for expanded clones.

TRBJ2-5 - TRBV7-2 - TGTGCCAGCAGCTTTGGTAGGGGCTGGCAGGAGACCCAGTACTTC CASSFGRGWQETQYF
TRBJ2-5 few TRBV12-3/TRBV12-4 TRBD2 TGTGCCAACCTAGCGGGGGGCGAGAAAGAGACCCAGTACTTC CANLAGGEKETQYF
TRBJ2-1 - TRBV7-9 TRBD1 TGTGCCAGCAGCACAATACAGGGGGGGCAGTTCTTC CASSTIQGGQFF
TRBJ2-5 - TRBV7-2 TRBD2 TGTGCCAGCAGCCGAGGGGGGACTAGCCTGGAGACCCAGTACTTC CASSRGGTSLETQYF
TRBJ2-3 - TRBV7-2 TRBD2 TGTGCCAGCAGCTTAGCGGGGACTATCACAGATACGCAGTATTTT CASSLAGTITDTQYF
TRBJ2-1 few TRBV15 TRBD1 TGTGCCACCAGCCCAACAGGGGGCTTTTGGGATGAGCAGTTCTTC CATSPTGGFWDEQFF
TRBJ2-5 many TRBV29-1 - TGCAGCGGAAGGGGTTTCCAAGAGACCCAGTACTTC CSGRGFQETQYF
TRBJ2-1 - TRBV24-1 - TGTGCCACCAGTGATTCGACAGGATCTACCTACAATGAGCAGTTCTTC CATSDSTGSTYNEQFF
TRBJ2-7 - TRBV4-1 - TGCGCCAGCAGCCCGGGGCAGGGTAGAACCTACGAGCAGTACTTC CASSPGQGRTYEQYF
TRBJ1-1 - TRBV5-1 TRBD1 TGCGCCAGCAGCTGGACAGGGTCTAGCACTGAAGCTTTCTTT CASSWTGSSTEAFF
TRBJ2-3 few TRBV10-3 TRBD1 TGTGCCATCAGCGTTGACAGGGGGCTAACAGATACGCAGTATTTT CAISVDRGLTDTQYF
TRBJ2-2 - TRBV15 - TGTGCCACCAGGTTTGGGAACACCGGGGAGCTGTTTTTT CATRFGNTGELFF
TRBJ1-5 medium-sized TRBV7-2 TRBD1 TGTGCCAGCAGCGTCTCAGGGGGCCGTAGCAATCAGCCCCAGCATTTT CASSVSGGRSNQPQHF
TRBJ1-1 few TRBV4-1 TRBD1 TGCGCCAGCAGCCAGGCAACAGGGGTTGGCGCTGAAGCTTTCTTT CASSQATGVGAEAFF